The 16 T cell receptor beta chains below were found in one sample sequenced in a study of graft-versus-host responses after intestinal transplantation. Sequencing was performed with immunoSEQ multiplex PCR; in TCRdb, only in-frame clones are kept and a portion is missing. Of some 40,000 clones listed, more than 85% are singletons. Antigens for these TCRs are unknown. The sequencing here drew on unstimulated CD8+ T cells sorted from spleen or lymph node cells, taken before transplant. These receptor sequences come from a human donor who was the organ donor for an intestinal transplant.

The chain combines TRBV28 with TRBJ1-2; D remains ambiguous. Trimming pared 0 bases from V and 7 bases from J, leaving 6 bases between. Germline V gene data show CDR1 as MDHEN and CDR2 as SYDVKM. There are 12 residues in the CDR3. CDR3 sequence reads: CASSLWVFGYTF. CDR3 DNA: TGTGCCAGCAGTTTATGGGTTTTTGGCTACACCTTC.

The chain uses TRBV6-1 and TRBJ2-5; 15 bases are shared with TRBD2. CDR1 MNHNS and CDR2 SASEGT come from the germline V gene. V was clipped by 2 bases and J by 5 bases; unmatched bases: 12. The CDR3 consists of 19 residues. CDR3 in amino acids: CASSELPPGTSGRSETQYF. DNA of the CDR3: TGTGCCAGCAGTGAACTACCCCCCGGGACTAGCGGGAGGTCGGAGACCCAGTACTTC.

The genes are TRBV29-1 and TRBJ2-2; D not certain. CDR3 length equals 13 residues. Germline assignment: CDR1 SQVTM and CDR2 ANQGSEA. V gave up 4 bases and J gave up 5 bases, with 11 bases separating them. The CDR3 sequence: CSVAARSTGELFF. DNA for the CDR3: TGCAGCGTTGCTGCCCGGTCTACCGGGGAGCTGTTTTTT.

The rearrangement uses TRBV2 and TRBJ2-7; unclear D gene. The V gene lost 3 bases and the J gene lost 2 bases, with 5 bases spanning the gap. The germline V gene encodes CDR1 SNHLY and CDR2 FYNNEI. The CDR3 spans 12 residues. Here the CDR3 DNA reads TGTGCCAGCAGTGATCCGGCCTACGAGCAGTACTTC. Protein product: CASSDPAYEQYF.

The V call is TRBV13, the J call TRBJ2-7, with TRBD2 identical over 8 bases. This CDR3 is 15 amino acids long. Germline V lookup: CDR1 PRHDT, CDR2 FYEKMQ (reference sequence). Trimming at V came to 7 bases and at J to 3 bases, leaving 11 bases not matched to a gene. CDR3 DNA sequence: TGTGCCAGCACCCCCTCGGGTCTAGCGGGCTACGAGCAGTACTTC. This translates into CASTPSGLAGYEQYF.

V and J are TRBV28 and TRBJ2-7; 7 nucleotides line up with TRBD2. Looked up from germline, CDR1 is MDHEN and CDR2 is SYDVKM. The CDR3 consists of 16 residues. Unmatched junction bases numbered 11, after V lost 2 bases and J lost 4 bases. For the CDR3, the DNA is TGTGCCAGCAGTTTAGTCGGACCAGCGGGGACTTACGAGCAGTACTTC. It specifies CASSLVGPAGTYEQYF.

V usage is TRBV5-1 and J usage is TRBJ2-7; possibly TRBD2 for D (5 bases). Germline assignment: CDR1 SGHRS and CDR2 YFSETQ. V dropped 0 bases and J dropped 7 bases, with 5 bases sitting between them. This CDR3 is built from 11 residues. Written as DNA, the CDR3 is TGCGCCAGCAGCTTGGGGGAGGAGCAGTACTTC. It yields the protein CASSLGEEQYF.

The chain links TRBV6-1 to TRBJ1-5, with D perhaps matching TRBD1 (5 bases). V dropped 2 bases and J dropped 4 bases, with 12 bases sitting between them. The CDR3 totals 15 residues. Germline V lookup: CDR1 MNHNS, CDR2 SASEGT. CDR3 in DNA: TGTGCCAGCAGTGAAACGGGGACTGGAAATCAGCCCCAGCATTTT. Translation: CASSETGTGNQPQHF.

The chain employs TRBV28 and TRBJ1-4; weak D call: TRBD1 (5 bases). The germline V gene encodes CDR1 MDHEN and CDR2 SYDVKM. V shed 2 bases and J shed 6 bases, with 13 bases lying between them. The CDR3 covers 15 residues. CDR3 protein: CASSLSPGLDEKLFF. Here the CDR3 DNA reads TGTGCCAGCAGTTTAAGTCCGGGACTGGATGAAAAACTGTTTTTT. Supplemented by reference TRBV28 and TRBJ1-4, the full variable domain reads DVKVTQSSRYLVKRTGEKVFLECVQDMDHENMFWYRQDPGLGLRLIYFSYDVKMKEKGDIPEGYSVSREKKERFSLILESASTNQTSMYLCASSLSPGLDEKLFFGSGTQLSVL.

The genes are TRBV7-9 and TRBJ2-7, with D possibly matching TRBD1 (5 bases). Per germline, CDR1 SEHNR and CDR2 FQNEAQ (reference sequence). V lost 3 bases and J lost 1, with 13 bases in between. This CDR3 comprises 15 residues. CDR3 DNA sequence: TGTGCCAGCAGCTTCCCGTCCGACAGTTCCTACGAGCAGTACTTC. Its translation: CASSFPSDSSYEQYF.

The chain couples TRBV14 to TRBJ2-7; 8 bases are shared with TRBD1. The CDR3 covers 15 residues. CDR1 and CDR2 from the germline V gene are SGHDN and FVKESK. Trimming took 4 bases from V and 2 from J; bases not matched to a gene: 7. CDR3 loop: CASSPRDRWPYEQYF. CDR3 nucleotide sequence: TGTGCCAGCAGCCCCCGGGACAGGTGGCCCTACGAGCAGTACTTC.

The genes are TRBV5-4 and TRBJ2-7; D is possibly TRBD1 or TRBD2 (5 bases each). The germline V and J ends were trimmed by 4 bases and 2 bases, with 22 bases remaining between them. CDR1 SGHNT and CDR2 YYREEE come from the germline V gene (reference sequence). This CDR3 is 17 amino acids long. CDR3 coding DNA: TGTGCCAGCAGCCCTCTCCCGGGGCGCTACCTACCCTACGAGCAGTACTTC. Translating gives CASSPLPGRYLPYEQYF.

The V call is TRBV7-2, the J call TRBJ2-1, with 9 bases identical to TRBD2. The CDR3 extends over 15 amino acids. Unmatched junction bases numbered 3, after V lost 2 bases and J lost 4 bases. Germline CDR1 and CDR2: SGHTA and FQGNSA. CDR3 residues: CASSLLAGPYNEQFF. The CDR3 nucleotides are TGTGCCAGCAGCTTACTAGCGGGACCTTACAATGAGCAGTTCTTC. The full variable domain, its missing parts supplied by reference TRBV7-2 and TRBJ2-1, is GAGVSQSPSNKVTEKGKDVELRCDPISGHTALYWYRQSLGQGLEFLIYFQGNSAPDKSGLPSDRFSAERTGGSVSTLTIQRTQQEDSAVYLCASSLLAGPYNEQFFGPGTRLTVL.

This sequence joins TRBV13 and TRBJ2-1; possible D gene TRBD1, 7 bases. CDR1 is PRHDT and CDR2 is FYEKMQ in the germline V gene (reference sequence). V gave up 6 bases and J gave up 8 bases, with 23 bases separating them. CDR3 length: 16 amino acids. The CDR3 DNA follows: TGTGCCAGCAGTTCCTACAGGGGAGGCAAAAACTATGAGCAGTTCTTC. Protein product: CASSSYRGGKNYEQFF.

The chain couples TRBV27 to TRBJ1-4; 7 positions agree with TRBD1. J gave up 0 bases and V 6 bases, and 22 bases lay outside the gene matches. CDR3 length: 21 residues. The germline V gene has CDR1 MNHEY and CDR2 SMNVEV (reference sequence). The CDR3, as DNA: TGTGCCAGCAGCCTAATTGGGCGGACAGGCACCGCCCAAGCAACTAATGAAAAACTGTTTTTT. It codes for CASSLIGRTGTAQATNEKLFF.

This rearrangement joins TRBV9 to TRBJ2-2; either TRBD1 or TRBD2 may supply D (5 bases each). From germline, CDR1 is SGDLS and CDR2 YYNGEE. The CDR3 runs to 16 residues. V lost 0 bases and J 0 bases, leaving 9 bases between the germline ends. CDR3 in DNA: TGTGCCAGCAGCGTAGCTGGGACGACGAACACCGGGGAGCTGTTTTTT. Amino acids: CASSVAGTTNTGELFF.